This T cell receptor (beta chain) emerged from a study of T cells in tuberculosis. Points from the study as a whole: T cells binding CD1B-GMM tetramer weakly possibly escaped the sort.

Cells were sorted from thawed PBMC rested overnight and stained with GMM-loaded CD1B tetramer, viability dye and anti-CD3. The lipid loaded on the CD1B tetramers was C32 glucose monomycolate from Rhodococcus equi. Before cryopreservation, the sorted PBMC lost their CD14-expressing monocytes. Each donor contributed 75,000 to 100,000 sorted tetramer-negative cells. V was shortened by 4 bases and J by 7 bases, with 11 bases between the two germline ends. This CDR3 contains 13 residues. Germline CDR1 SNHLY, CDR2 FYNNEI. Produced via immunoSEQ multiplex PCR; TCRdb's table is partial and in-frame only. In the table there are 55,000 to 60,000 clones, 88% of which are singletons.

The chain has TRBV2 and TRBJ2-4; a weak D match, TRBD2 (5 bases). The source is an adult woman with latent tuberculosis. The sequencing sample was made of CD1b-GMM tetramer-negative cells sorted from PBMCs. The CDR3 DNA sequence: TGTGCCAGCAGTGCTGGTCGCGGGAACATTCAGTACTTC. Its translation: CASSAGRGNIQYF.